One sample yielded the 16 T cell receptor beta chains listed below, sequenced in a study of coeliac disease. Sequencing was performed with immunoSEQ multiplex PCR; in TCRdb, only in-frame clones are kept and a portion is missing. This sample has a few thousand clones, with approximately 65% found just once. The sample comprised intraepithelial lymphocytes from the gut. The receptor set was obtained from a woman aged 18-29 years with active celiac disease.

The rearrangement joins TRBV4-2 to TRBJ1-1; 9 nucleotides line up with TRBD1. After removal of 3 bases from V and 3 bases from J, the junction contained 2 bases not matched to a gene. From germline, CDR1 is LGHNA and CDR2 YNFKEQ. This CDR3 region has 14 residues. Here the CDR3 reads CASSQRQGDTEAFF. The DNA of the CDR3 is TGTGCCAGCAGCCAGAGACAGGGGGACACTGAAGCTTTCTTT.

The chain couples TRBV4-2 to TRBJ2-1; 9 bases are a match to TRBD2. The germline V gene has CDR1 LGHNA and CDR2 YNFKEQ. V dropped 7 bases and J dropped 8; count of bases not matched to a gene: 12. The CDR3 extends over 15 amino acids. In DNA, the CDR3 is TGTGCCAGCACCATCCGGGCGGGAGGGCCCCATGAGCAGTTCTTC. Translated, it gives CASTIRAGGPHEQFF.

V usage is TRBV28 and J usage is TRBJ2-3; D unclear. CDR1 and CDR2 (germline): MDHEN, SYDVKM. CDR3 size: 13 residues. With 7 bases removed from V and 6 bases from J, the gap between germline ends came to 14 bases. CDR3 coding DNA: TGTGCCAGCACCACCCTGGTTGCGGATACGCAGTATTTT. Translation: CASTTLVADTQYF.

Here the CDR3 reads CASSPQGVGELFF. The DNA for the CDR3 is TGTGCCAGCTCACCACAGGGGGTCGGGGAGCTGTTTTTT. This chain connects TRBV18 to TRBJ2-2; D perhaps matches TRBD1 (6 bases). The V and J ends lost 1 base and 7 bases respectively, with 7 bases between them. The CDR3 is 13 amino acids. Germline CDR1 is KGHSH and CDR2 is LQKENI.

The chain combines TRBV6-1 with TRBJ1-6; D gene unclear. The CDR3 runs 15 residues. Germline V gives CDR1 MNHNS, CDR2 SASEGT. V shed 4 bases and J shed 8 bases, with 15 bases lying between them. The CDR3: CASSGGLGGDSPLHF. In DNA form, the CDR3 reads TGTGCCAGCAGTGGCGGGTTGGGCGGTGATTCACCCCTCCACTTT.

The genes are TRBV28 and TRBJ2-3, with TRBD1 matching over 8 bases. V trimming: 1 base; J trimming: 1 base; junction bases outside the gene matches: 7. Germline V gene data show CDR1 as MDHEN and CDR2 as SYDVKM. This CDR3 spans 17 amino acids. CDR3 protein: CASSLSAGGWGTDTQYF. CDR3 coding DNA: TGTGCCAGCAGTTTATCCGCAGGGGGCTGGGGCACAGATACGCAGTATTTT.

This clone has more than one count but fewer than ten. The CDR3 reads CASSFGLRETQYF. The CDR3 nucleotides read TGTGCCAGCAGCTTTGGTTTGAGGGAGACCCAGTACTTC. The chain joins TRBV7-9 to TRBJ2-5; no definite D call. CDR3 size: 13 residues. CDR1 is SEHNR and CDR2 is FQNEAQ in the germline V gene (reference sequence). The V end was cut by 3 bases, the J end by 5 bases, with 10 bases between.

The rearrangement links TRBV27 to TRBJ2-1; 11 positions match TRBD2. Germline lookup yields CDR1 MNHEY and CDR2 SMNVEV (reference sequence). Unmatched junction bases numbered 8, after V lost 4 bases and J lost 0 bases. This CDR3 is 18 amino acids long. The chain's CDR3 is CASSSWRLAGSSYNEQFF. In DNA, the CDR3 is TGTGCCAGCAGTTCATGGAGACTAGCGGGAAGCTCCTACAATGAGCAGTTCTTC.

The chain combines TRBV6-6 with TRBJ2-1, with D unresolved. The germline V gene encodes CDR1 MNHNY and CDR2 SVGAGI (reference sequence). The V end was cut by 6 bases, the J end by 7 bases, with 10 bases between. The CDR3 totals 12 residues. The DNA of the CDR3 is TGTGCCAGCAGCCTATCTAAAAATGAGCAGTTCTTC. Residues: CASSLSKNEQFF.

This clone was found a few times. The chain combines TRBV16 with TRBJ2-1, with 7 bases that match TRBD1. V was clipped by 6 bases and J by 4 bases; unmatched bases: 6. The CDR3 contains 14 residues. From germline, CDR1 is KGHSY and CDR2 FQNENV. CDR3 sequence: CASSRGDSYNEQFF. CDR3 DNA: TGTGCCAGCAGTAGAGGGGACAGTTACAATGAGCAGTTCTTC.

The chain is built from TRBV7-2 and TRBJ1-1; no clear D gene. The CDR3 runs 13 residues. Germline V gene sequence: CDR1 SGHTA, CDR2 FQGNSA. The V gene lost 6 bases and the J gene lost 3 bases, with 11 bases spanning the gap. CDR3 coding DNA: TGTGCCAGCAGGGAGTCAGAGGACACTGAAGCTTTCTTT. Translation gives CASRESEDTEAFF.

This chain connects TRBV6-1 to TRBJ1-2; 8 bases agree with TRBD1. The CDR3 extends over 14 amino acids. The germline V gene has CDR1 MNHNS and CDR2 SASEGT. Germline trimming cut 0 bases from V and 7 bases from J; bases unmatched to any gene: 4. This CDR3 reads CASSEAQGAGGYTF. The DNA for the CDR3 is TGTGCCAGCAGTGAAGCGCAGGGGGCCGGTGGCTACACCTTC.

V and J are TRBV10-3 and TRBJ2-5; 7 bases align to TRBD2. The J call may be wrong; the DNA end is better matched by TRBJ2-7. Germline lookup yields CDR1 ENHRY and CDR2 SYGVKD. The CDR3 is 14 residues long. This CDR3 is CAISEGGDYSEQYF. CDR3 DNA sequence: TGTGCCATCAGTGAGGGAGGGGACTACTCCGAGCAGTACTTC.

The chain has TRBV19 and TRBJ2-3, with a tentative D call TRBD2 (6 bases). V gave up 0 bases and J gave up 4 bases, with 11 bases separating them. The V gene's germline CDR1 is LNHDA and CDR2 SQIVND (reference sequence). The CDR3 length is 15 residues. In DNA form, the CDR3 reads TGTGCCAGTAGTATAGATCGACTAGGGGCAGATACGCAGTATTTT. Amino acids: CASSIDRLGADTQYF.

CDR3 DNA sequence: TGTGCCAGTAAGGACGCGGGGCTTAGCAATCAGCCCCAGCATTTT. It encodes CASKDAGLSNQPQHF. The chain combines TRBV19 with TRBJ1-5, with D maybe TRBD1 (5 bases). This CDR3 spans 15 amino acids. The germline CDR1 and CDR2 sequences are LNHDA and SQIVND (reference sequence). Deletions cut 7 bases from V and 0 bases from J, with 13 bases between.

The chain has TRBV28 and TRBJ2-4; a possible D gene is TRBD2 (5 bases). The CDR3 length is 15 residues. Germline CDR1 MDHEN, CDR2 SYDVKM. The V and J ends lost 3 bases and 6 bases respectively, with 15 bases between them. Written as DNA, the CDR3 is TGTGCCAGCAGTTTCCTAGTAGCTGAGGGAAACATTCAGTACTTC. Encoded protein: CASSFLVAEGNIQYF.